The 12 T cell receptor beta chains below come from one sample, sequenced in a study of T cells in women clearing cervical HPV infection. Sequencing used immunoSEQ multiplex PCR; TCRdb keeps in-frame clones, though not all of them. The repertoire table contains 22,000 or so clones. What was sequenced was blood buffy coat. All receptors derive from a woman between 18 and 70 years old with a cervical HPV16 infection that either progressed to CIN3+ or cleared (not recorded which).

In regard to this clone: The read ends 3 residues early relative to the CDR3; the germline J gene fills the gap. The rearrangement uses TRBV20-1 and TRBJ2-1, with D perhaps matching TRBD2 (6 bases). V lost 3 bases and J lost 8, with 14 bases in between. The CDR3 is made up of 13 amino acids. CDR1 is DFQATT and CDR2 is SNEGSKA in the germline V gene (reference sequence). Here the CDR3 reads CSARSGWGDEQFF. The part of the CDR3 DNA that was read is TGCAGTGCTAGGAGCGGGTGGGGGGATGAG.

Worth noting for this clone: The read ends 3 residues shy of where the CDR3 ends; the end is completed using the germline J gene. The V and J genes are TRBV20-1 and TRBJ2-7; 7 bases match TRBD2. The ends lost 5 bases at V and 0 bases at J; junction bases unmatched: 7. Germline V gene sequence: CDR1 DFQATT, CDR2 SNEGSKA (reference sequence). The CDR3 covers 14 residues. The sequenced CDR3 bases are TGCAGTGCTTCCTATGGGGGGGTCTCCTACGAG. Its translation: CSASYGGVSYE. The CDR3 as a whole reads CSASYGGVSYEQYF.

Comments on this clone: One junction end does not reproduce the germline sequence, and a read error may be involved. The missing CDR3 end, 3 residues past where the read stops, is filled in from the germline J gene. The chain employs TRBV30 and TRBJ2-1; 8 bases agree with TRBD2. This CDR3 region has 15 residues. In germline, CDR1 is GTSNPN, CDR2 SVGIG (reference sequence). CDR3 residues: CAWVKPGLVYYEQFF. The part of the CDR3 DNA that was read is TGTGCCTGGGTAAAACCGGGACTAGTCTACTATGAG.

As for this clone: The CDR3 extends 3 residues past the end of the read, so its final part is completed from the germline J gene. This chain uses TRBV7-9 with TRBJ2-1, with TRBD2 as a possible D gene (5 bases). Per the germline V gene, CDR1 is SEHNR and CDR2 is FQNEAQ (reference sequence). V lost 4 bases and J lost 2, with 12 bases in between. The CDR3 totals 15 residues. The CDR3 region is CASSSRVNPYNEQFF. CDR3 DNA (partial): TGTGCCAGCAGCTCGCGGGTAAACCCCTACAATGAG.

Worth noting for this clone: Coverage ceases 3 residues before the CDR3 finishes, and the germline J gene fills in the end. The chain uses TRBV20-1 and TRBJ1-2, with 9 nucleotides matching TRBD1. CDR1 and CDR2 (germline): DFQATT, SNEGSKA (reference sequence). CDR3 size: 16 residues. The CDR3 DNA, read in part, is TGCAGTGCTAGGGGGACAGGGAAGGCCCCCCTCTACGGC. Protein product: CSARGTGKAPLYG. The CDR3 in full is CSARGTGKAPLYGYTF.

Notes on this clone: Coverage ceases 3 residues before the CDR3 finishes, and the germline J gene fills in the end. The rearrangement joins TRBV2 to TRBJ2-2; 7 bases are shared with TRBD2. CDR3 length: 16 amino acids. From germline, CDR1 is SNHLY and CDR2 FYNNEI. Unmatched junction bases numbered 13, after V lost 6 bases and J lost 6 bases. The CDR3: CASSQESAGVAGELFF. The CDR3 bases that were read are TGTGCCAGCAGCCAGGAATCCGCGGGAGTAGCCGGGGAG.

In the case of this clone: The read falls 3 residues short of the CDR3 end, and the missing part is taken from the germline J gene. This rearrangement joins TRBV20-1 to TRBJ1-4, with D perhaps matching TRBD1 (5 bases). This CDR3 region has 13 residues. Germline CDR1 DFQATT, CDR2 SNEGSKA (reference sequence). V lost 1 base and J 5 bases, leaving 8 bases between the germline ends. The CDR3 bases that were read are TGCAGTGCTAGAGGACAGAAAAATGAAAAA. It codes for CSARGQKNEK. The CDR3 reads in full as CSARGQKNEKLFF.

Points on this clone: The read finishes 3 residues shy of the CDR3 end, and the germline J gene is used to complete it. The chain couples TRBV30 to TRBJ2-6; a weak D match, TRBD2 (6 bases). Germline V gives CDR1 GTSNPN, CDR2 SVGIG (reference sequence). The CDR3 spans 16 residues. Trimming removed 2 bases from V and 0 bases from J, with 11 bases in between. CDR3 DNA (partial): TGTGCCTGGAGTCCTAGGAGGGGCTCTGGGGCCAACGTC. This translates into CAWSPRRGSGANV. The entire CDR3 protein is CAWSPRRGSGANVLTF.

To note about this clone: The CDR3 is cut off 3 residues early in the read; its end comes from the germline J gene. This rearrangement joins TRBV5-1 to TRBJ1-2; D might be TRBD1 (5 bases). V lost 4 bases to trimming and J lost 6 bases, with 10 bases between them. The CDR3 extends over 12 amino acids. Germline CDR1 reads SGHRS; CDR2 reads YFSETQ. The part of the CDR3 DNA that was read is TGCGCCAGCAGCCGAGAAGGGGATGGC. This sequence encodes CASSREGDG. The full CDR3 protein is CASSREGDGYTF.

To note about this clone: The read gets to within 3 residues of the CDR3 end, and the germline J gene fills in the rest. The genes are TRBV7-9 and TRBJ1-2; the D is unclear. V shed 1 base and J shed 4 bases, with 10 bases lying between them. Germline V lookup: CDR1 SEHNR, CDR2 FQNEAQ (reference sequence). The CDR3 spans 14 residues. CDR3 DNA, as far as it was read: TGTGCCAGCAGCTTAGAACAGTCTCGCTATGGC. This encodes CASSLEQSRYG. The complete CDR3 protein is CASSLEQSRYGYTF.

With respect to this clone: Read sequence stops 3 residues before the CDR3 end, and the germline J gene provides the missing end. The V and J genes are TRBV6-1 and TRBJ1-5, with D possibly TRBD1 on 6 matching bases. This CDR3 comprises 14 residues. Trimming stripped 4 bases from V and 5 bases from J, with 12 bases between. Per the germline V gene, CDR1 is MNHNS and CDR2 is SASEGT. CDR3 DNA (partial): TGTGCCAGCAGTGTGACGGAGGGGGATCAGCCC. Encoded protein: CASSVTEGDQP. The full CDR3 reads CASSVTEGDQPQHF.

Comments on this clone: The observed sequence ends 3 residues before the CDR3 terminus, with the missing tail filled in from the germline J gene. The gene calls are TRBV11-2 and TRBJ2-7, with 8 bases lining up with TRBD2. V shed 4 bases, J shed 1 base, and the junction held 6 bases outside the gene matches. This CDR3 spans 15 amino acids. Per germline, CDR1 SGHAT and CDR2 FQNNGV. The sequenced CDR3 bases are TGTGCCAGCAGCTCACCCGCGGGAGGATCCTACGAG. Amino acid sequence: CASSSPAGGSYE. The full CDR3 protein is CASSSPAGGSYEQYF. Together with reference TRBV11-2 and TRBJ2-7, the CDR3 gives the full variable domain: EAGVAQSPRYKIIEKRQSVAFWCNPISGHATLYWYQQILGQGPKLLIQFQNNGVVDDSQLPKDRFSAERLKGVDSTLKIQPAKLEDSAVYLCASSSPAGGSYEQYFGPGTRLTVT.